The rows below give T cell receptor beta chains drawn from one sample of a study of T cell responses to AZD1222 COVID-19 vaccine. The method was immunoSEQ multiplex PCR; TCRdb's version includes in-frame clones alone and lacks a portion of them. In the table there are 100,000 to 120,000 clones, 94% of which are singletons. The starting material was peripheral blood, obtained 28 days after the second AZD1222 dose. The receptors were gathered from an adult who received the AZD1222 COVID-19 vaccine. Both conserved end residues are part of each CDR3. Fields, in order: J gene, V gene, CDR3 length, CDR3 protein.

J: TRBJ2-2; V: TRBV5-5; length: 14; CDR3: CASSLRLAPGELFF
J: TRBJ2-2; V: TRBV7-2; length: 18; CDR3: CASSPGTGVFPDTGELFF
J: TRBJ2-7; V: TRBV6-5; length: 14; CDR3: CASSYTRQLREQYF
J: TRBJ2-3; V: TRBV19; length: 13; CDR3: CASSIGLADTQYF
J: TRBJ2-2; V: TRBV7-9; length: 18; CDR3: CASSLEPHRGANTGELFF
J: TRBJ1-2; V: TRBV7-9; length: 15; CDR3: CASSLRRQGFGGYTF
J: TRBJ1-3; V: TRBV5-6; length: 16; CDR3: CASSSPTGGTGNTIYF
J: TRBJ1-2; V: TRBV29-1; length: 15; CDR3: CSVEEAGGVFYGYTF
J: TRBJ1-2; V: TRBV3-1/TRBV3-2; length: 13; CDR3: CASSSDSSYGYTF
J: TRBJ2-5; V: TRBV5-1; length: 14; CDR3: CASESGGAGETQYF
J: TRBJ2-5; V: TRBV3-1/TRBV3-2; length: 15; CDR3: CASSQRPGKVETQYF
J: TRBJ2-3; V: TRBV5-1; length: 14; CDR3: CASSPSLYTDTQYF
J: TRBJ2-1; V: TRBV5-4; length: 16; CDR3: CASSQGRGGLPSEQFF
J: TRBJ1-5; V: TRBV30; length: 14; CDR3: CAWGLGQYNQPQHF
J: TRBJ2-1; V: TRBV4-1; length: 16; CDR3: CASSQVSGGAYNEQFF
J: TRBJ1-1; V: TRBV11-3; length: 12; CDR3: CASSLGGDEAFF
J: TRBJ2-1; V: TRBV5-4; length: 14; CDR3: CASNSGGRVNEQFF
J: TRBJ2-7; V: TRBV4-2; length: 13; CDR3: CASSQARGYEQYF
J: TRBJ2-7; V: TRBV12-3/TRBV12-4; length: 13; CDR3: CASRTGSSYEQYF
J: TRBJ1-2; V: TRBV27; length: 14; CDR3: CASSFSGTLYGYTF